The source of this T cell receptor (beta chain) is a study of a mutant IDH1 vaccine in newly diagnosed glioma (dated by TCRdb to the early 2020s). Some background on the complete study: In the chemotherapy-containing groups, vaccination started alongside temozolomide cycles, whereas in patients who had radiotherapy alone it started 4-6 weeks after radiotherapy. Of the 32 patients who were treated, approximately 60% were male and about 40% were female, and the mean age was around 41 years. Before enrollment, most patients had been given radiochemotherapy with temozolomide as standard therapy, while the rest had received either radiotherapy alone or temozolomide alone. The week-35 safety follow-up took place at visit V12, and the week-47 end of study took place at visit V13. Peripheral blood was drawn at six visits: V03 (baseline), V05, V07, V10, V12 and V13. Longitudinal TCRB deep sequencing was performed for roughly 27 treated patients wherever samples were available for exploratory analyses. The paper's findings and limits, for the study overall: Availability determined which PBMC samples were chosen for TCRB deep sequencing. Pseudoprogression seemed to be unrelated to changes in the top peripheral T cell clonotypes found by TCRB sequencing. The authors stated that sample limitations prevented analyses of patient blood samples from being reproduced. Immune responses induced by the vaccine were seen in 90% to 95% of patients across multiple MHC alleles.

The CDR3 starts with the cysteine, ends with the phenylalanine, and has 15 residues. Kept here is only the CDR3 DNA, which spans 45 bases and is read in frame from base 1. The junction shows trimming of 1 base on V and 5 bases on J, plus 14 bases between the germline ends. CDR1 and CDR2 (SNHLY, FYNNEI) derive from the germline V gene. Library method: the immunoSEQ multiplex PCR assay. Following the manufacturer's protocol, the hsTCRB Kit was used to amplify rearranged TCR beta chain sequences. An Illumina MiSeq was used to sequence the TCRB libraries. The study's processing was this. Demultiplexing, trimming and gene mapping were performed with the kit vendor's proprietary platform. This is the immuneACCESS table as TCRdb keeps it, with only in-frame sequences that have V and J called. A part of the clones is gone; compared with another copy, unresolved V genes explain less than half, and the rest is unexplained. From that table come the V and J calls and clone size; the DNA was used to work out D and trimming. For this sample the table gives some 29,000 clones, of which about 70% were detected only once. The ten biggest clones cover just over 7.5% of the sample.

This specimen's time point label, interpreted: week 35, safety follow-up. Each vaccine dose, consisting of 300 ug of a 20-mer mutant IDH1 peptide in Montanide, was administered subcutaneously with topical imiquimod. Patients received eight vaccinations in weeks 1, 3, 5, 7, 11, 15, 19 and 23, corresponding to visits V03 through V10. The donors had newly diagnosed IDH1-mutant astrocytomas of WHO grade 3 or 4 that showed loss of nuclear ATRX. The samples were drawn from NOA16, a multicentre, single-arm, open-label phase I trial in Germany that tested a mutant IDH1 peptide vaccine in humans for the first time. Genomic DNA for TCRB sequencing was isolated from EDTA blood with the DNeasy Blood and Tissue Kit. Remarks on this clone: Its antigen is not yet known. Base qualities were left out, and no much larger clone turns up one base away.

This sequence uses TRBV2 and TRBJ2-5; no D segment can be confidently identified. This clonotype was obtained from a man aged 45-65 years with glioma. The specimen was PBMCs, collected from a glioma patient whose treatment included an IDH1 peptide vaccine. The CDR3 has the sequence CASSEGPADRETQYF. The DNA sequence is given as TGTGCCAGCAGTGAAGGTCCAGCAGACCGGGAGACCCAGTACTTC.